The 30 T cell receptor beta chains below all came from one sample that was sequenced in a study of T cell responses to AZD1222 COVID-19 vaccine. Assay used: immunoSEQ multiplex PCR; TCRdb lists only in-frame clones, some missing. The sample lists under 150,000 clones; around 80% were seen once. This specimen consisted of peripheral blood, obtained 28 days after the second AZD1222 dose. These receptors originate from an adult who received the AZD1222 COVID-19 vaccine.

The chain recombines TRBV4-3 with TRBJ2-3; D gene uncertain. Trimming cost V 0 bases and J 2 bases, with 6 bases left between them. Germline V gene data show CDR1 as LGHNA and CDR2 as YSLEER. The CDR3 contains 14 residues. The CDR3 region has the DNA TGCGCCAGCAGCCAAGACCCATACACAGATACGCAGTATTTT. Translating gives CASSQDPYTDTQYF.

The CDR3 bases are TGTGCCAGCAGCCAAAGGCCGGGACATAGGGTCGTGCCCCAGCATTTT. Amino acids: CASSQRPGHRVVPQHF. The gene calls are TRBV3-1 (or the pseudogene TRBV3-2) and TRBJ1-5, with D perhaps TRBD1 (6 bases). CDR1 LGHDT and CDR2 YNNKEL come from the germline V gene (reference sequence). V shed 2 bases and J shed 9 bases, with 20 bases lying between them. The CDR3 spans 16 residues.

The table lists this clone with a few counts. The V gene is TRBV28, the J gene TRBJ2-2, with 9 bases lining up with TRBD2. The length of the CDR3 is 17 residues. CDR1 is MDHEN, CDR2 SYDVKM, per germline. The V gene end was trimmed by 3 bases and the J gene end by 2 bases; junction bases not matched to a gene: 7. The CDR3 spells CASSFFSGGFNTGELFF. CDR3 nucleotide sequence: TGTGCCAGCAGTTTTTTCAGCGGGGGGTTTAACACCGGGGAGCTGTTTTTT.

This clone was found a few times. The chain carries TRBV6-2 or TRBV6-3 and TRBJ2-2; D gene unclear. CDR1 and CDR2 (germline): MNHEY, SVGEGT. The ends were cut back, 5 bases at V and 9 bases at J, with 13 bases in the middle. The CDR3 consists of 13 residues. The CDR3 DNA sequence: TGTGCCAGCAGTGTAGTAACCTCTAGGGAGCTGTTTTTT. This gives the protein CASSVVTSRELFF.

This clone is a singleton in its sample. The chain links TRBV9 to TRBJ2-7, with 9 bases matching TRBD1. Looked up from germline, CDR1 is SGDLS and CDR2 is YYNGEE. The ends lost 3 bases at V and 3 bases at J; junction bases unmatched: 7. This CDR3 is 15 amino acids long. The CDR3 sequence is CASSAARDRVYEQYF. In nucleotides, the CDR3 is TGTGCCAGCAGCGCAGCCCGGGACAGGGTCTACGAGCAGTACTTC.

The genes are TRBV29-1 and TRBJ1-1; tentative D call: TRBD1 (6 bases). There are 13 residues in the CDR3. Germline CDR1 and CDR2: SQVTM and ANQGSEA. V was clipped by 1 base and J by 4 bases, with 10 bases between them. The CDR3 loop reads CSVEGQGSTEAFF. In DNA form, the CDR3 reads TGCAGCGTTGAAGGGCAGGGGTCCACTGAAGCTTTCTTT.

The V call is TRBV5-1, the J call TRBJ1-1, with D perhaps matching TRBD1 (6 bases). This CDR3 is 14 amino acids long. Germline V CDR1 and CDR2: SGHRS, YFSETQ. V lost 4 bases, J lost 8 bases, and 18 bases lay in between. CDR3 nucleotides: TGCGCCAGCAGCCCTGACCCTGACAGGCCCGAAGCTTTCTTT. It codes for CASSPDPDRPEAFF.

In DNA, the CDR3 is TGTGCCTGGAGTCAGCAGGGGGCAGGTACGCAGTATTTT. Translation: CAWSQQGAGTQYF. The rearrangement links TRBV30 to TRBJ2-3; TRBD1 matches 8 bases. The germline gives CDR1 GTSNPN, CDR2 SVGIG (reference sequence). The V and J ends lost 2 bases and 8 bases, in that order; junction bases with no gene match: 6. The CDR3 totals 13 residues.

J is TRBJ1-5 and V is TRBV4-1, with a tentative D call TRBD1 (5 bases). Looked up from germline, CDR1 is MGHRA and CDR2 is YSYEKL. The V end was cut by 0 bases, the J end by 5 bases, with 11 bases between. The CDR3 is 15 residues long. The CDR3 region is CASSQDGWGDQPQHF. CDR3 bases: TGCGCCAGCAGCCAAGATGGTTGGGGCGATCAGCCCCAGCATTTT.

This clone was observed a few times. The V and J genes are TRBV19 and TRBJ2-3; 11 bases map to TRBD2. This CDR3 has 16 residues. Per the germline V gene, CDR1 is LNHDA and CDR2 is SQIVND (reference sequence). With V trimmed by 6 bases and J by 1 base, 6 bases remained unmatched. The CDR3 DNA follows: TGTGCCAGTAGCCTGACTAGCGGGGCAGGCACAGATACGCAGTATTTT. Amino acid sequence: CASSLTSGAGTDTQYF.

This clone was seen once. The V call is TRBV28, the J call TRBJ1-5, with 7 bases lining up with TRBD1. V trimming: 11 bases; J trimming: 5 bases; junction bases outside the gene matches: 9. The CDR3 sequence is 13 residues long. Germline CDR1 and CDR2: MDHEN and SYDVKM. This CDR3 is CAARDRFHQPQHF. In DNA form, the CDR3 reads TGTGCCGCCCGGGACAGATTCCATCAGCCCCAGCATTTT.

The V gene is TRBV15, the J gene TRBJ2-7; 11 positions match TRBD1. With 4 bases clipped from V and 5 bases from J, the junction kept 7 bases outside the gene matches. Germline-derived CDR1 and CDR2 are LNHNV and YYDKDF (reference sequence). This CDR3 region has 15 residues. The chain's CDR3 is CATSKVRTGGHEQYF. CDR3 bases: TGTGCCACCAGCAAAGTCCGGACAGGGGGCCACGAGCAGTACTTC.

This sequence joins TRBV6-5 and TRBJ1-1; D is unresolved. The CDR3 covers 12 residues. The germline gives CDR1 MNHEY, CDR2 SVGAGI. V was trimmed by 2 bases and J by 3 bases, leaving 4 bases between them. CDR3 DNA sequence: TGTGCCAGCAGTTACAGTCACACTGAAGCTTTCTTT. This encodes CASSYSHTEAFF.

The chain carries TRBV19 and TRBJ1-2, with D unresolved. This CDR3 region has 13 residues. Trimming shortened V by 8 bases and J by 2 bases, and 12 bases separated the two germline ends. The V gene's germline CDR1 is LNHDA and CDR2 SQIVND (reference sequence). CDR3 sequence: CASVAGENYGYTF. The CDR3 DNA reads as TGTGCCAGTGTCGCTGGGGAGAACTATGGCTACACCTTC.

CDR3 sequence reads: CAVRGIYEQYF. CDR3 bases: TGTGCCGTACGTGGGATATACGAGCAGTACTTC. The chain couples TRBV2 to TRBJ2-7, with D uncertain. Germline CDR1 is SNHLY and CDR2 is FYNNEI. V was clipped by 11 bases and J by 4 bases, with 12 bases between them. The CDR3 has 11 residues.

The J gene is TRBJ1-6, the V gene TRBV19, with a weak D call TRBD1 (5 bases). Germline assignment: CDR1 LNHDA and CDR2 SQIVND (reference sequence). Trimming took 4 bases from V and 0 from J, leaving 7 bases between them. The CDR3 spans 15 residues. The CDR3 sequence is CASSTRGSYNSPLHF. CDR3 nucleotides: TGTGCCAGTAGTACAAGGGGCTCCTATAATTCACCCCTCCACTTT.

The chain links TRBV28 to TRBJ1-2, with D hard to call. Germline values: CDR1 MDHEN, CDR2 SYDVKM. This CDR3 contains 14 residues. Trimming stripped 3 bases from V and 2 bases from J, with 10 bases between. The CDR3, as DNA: TGTGCCAGCAGTTTGTTCGGGAAAAACTATGGCTACACCTTC. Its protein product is CASSLFGKNYGYTF.

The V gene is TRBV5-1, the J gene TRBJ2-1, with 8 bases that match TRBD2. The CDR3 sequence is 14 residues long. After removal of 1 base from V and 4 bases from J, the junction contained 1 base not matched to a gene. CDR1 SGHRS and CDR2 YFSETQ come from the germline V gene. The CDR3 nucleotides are TGCGCCAGCAGCTTGTCGGGGGGGTACAATGAGCAGTTCTTC. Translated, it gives CASSLSGGYNEQFF.

The DNA of the CDR3 is TGCGCCAGCAGCCAAGACCCCAGGGGGGGAGATCTGTTTTTT. Amino acids: CASSQDPRGGDLFF. J is TRBJ2-2 and V is TRBV4-1; D tentatively reads TRBD1 or TRBD2 (7 bases each). The CDR3 contains 14 residues. Germline assignment: CDR1 MGHRA and CDR2 YSYEKL. Trimming cost V 0 bases and J 14 bases, with 16 bases left between them.

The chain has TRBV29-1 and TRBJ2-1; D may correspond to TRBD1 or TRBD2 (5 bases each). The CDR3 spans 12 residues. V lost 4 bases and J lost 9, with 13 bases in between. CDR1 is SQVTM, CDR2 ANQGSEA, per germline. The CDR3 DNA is TGCAGCGTTGGGCAGGGCGGAGGTGAGCAGTTCTTC. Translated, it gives CSVGQGGGEQFF.

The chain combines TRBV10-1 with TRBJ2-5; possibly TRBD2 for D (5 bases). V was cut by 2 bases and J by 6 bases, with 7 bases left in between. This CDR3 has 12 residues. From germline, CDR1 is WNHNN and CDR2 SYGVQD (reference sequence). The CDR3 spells CASSEPGKTQYF. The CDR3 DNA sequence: TGCGCCAGCAGTGAGCCCGGGAAGACCCAGTACTTC.

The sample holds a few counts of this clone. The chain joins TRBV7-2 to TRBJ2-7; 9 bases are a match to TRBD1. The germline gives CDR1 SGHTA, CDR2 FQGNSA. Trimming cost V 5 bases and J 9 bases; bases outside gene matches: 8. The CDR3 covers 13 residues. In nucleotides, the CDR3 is TGTGCCAGCAGCCGGGACAGGGATCGACCGCAGTACTTC. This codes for CASSRDRDRPQYF.

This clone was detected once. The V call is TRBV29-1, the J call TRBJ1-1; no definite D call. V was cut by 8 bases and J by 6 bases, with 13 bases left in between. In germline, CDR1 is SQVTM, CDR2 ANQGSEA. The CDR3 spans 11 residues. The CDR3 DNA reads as TGCAGCCCTTGGTTGGTGTCTGAAGCTTTCTTT. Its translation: CSPWLVSEAFF.

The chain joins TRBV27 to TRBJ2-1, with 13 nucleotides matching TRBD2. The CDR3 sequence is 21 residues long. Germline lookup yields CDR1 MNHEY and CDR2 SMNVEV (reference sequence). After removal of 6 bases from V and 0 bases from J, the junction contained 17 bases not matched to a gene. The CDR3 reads CASSPAPRLAGGPSSYNEQFF. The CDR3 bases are TGTGCCAGCAGCCCGGCTCCAAGACTAGCGGGGGGCCCCAGCTCCTACAATGAGCAGTTCTTC.

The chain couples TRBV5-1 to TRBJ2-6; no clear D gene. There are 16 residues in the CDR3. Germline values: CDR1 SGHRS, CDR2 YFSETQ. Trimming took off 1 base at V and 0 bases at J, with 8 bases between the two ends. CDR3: CASSLFIASGANVLTF. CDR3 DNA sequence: TGCGCCAGCAGCTTGTTTATAGCCTCTGGGGCCAACGTCCTGACTTTC.

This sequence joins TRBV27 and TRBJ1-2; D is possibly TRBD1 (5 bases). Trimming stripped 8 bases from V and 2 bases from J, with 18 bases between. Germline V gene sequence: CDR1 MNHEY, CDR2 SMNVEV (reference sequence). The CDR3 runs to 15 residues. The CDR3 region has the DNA TGTGCCAGCGGACCACAGGAGGCGCGAAACTATGGCTACACCTTC. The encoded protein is CASGPQEARNYGYTF.

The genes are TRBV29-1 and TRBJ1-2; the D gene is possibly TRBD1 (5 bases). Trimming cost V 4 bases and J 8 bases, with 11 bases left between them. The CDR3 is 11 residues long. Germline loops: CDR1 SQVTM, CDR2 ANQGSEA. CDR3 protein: CSVGTGVGYTF. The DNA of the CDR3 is TGCAGCGTTGGAACAGGAGTGGGCTACACCTTC.

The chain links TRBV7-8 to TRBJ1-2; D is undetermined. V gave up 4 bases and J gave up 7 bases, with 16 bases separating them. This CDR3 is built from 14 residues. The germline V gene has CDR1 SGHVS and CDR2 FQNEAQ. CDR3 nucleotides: TGTGCCAGCAGCTCCCGGACGGCGGGCGGTGGCTACACCTTC. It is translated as CASSSRTAGGGYTF.

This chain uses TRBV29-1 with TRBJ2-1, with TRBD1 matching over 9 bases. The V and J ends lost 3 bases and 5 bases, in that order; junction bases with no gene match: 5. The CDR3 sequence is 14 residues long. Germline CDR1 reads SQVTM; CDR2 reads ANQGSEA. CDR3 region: CSVDPGQGDNEQFF. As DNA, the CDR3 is TGCAGCGTTGATCCGGGACAGGGCGACAATGAGCAGTTCTTC.

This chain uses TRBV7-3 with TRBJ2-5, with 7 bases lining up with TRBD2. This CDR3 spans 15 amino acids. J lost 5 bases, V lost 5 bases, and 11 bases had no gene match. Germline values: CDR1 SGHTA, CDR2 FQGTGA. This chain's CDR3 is CASSPLASPLETQYF. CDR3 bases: TGTGCCAGCAGCCCACTAGCGTCACCCCTGGAGACCCAGTACTTC.